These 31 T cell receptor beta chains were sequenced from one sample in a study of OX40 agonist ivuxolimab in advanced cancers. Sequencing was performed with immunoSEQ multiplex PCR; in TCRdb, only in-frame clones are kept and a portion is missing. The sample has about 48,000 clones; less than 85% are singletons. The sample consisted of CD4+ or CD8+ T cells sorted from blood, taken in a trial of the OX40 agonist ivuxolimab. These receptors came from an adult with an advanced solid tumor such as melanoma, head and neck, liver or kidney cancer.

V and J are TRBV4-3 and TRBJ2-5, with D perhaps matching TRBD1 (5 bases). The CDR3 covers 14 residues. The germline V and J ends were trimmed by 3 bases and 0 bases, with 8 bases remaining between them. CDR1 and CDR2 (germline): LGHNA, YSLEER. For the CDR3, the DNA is TGCGCCAGCAGCCAGCAGGGCTACCAAGAGACCCAGTACTTC. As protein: CASSQQGYQETQYF.

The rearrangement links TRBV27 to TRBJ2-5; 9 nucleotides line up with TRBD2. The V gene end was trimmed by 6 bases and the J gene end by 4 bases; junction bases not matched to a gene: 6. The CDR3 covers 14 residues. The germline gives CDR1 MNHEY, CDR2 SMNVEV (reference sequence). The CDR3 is CASSPSGGRETQYF. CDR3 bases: TGTGCCAGCAGCCCAAGCGGGGGGCGAGAGACCCAGTACTTC.

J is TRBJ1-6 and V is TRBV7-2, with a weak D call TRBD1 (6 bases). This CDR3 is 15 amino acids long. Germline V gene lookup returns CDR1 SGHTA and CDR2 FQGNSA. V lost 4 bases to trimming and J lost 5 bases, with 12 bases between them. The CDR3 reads CASSSGTLHNSPLHF. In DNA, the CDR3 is TGTGCCAGCAGCTCTGGGACACTTCATAATTCACCCCTCCACTTT.

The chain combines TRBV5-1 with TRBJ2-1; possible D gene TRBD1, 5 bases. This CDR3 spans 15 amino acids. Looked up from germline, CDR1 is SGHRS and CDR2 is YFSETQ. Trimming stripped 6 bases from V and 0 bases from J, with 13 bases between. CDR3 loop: CASNSGLSSYNEQFF. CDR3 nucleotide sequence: TGCGCCAGCAATTCAGGGCTTAGCTCCTACAATGAGCAGTTCTTC.

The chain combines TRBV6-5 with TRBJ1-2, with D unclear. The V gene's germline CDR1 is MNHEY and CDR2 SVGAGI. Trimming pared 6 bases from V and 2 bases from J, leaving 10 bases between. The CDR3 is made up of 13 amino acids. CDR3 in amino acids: CASSLTTNYGYTF. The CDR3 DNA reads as TGTGCCAGCAGCCTGACAACCAACTATGGCTACACCTTC.

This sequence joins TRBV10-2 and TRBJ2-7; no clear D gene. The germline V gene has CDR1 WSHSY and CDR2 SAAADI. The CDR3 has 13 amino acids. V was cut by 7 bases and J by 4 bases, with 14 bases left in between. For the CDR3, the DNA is TGCGCCAGCAAGTCAGGTGGAGTGTACGAGCAGTACTTC. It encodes CASKSGGVYEQYF.

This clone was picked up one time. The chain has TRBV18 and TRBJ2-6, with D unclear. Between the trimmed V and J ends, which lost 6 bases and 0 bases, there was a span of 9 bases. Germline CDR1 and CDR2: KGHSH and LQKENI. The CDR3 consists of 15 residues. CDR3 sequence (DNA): TGTGCCAGCTCTCAACCGGGCTCTGGGGCCAACGTCCTGACTTTC. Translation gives CASSQPGSGANVLTF. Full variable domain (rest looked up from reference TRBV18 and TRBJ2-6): NAGVMQNPRHLVRRRGQEARLRCSPMKGHSHVYWYRQLPEEGLKFMVYLQKENIIDESGMPKERFSAEFPKEGPSILRIQQVVRGDSAAYFCASSQPGSGANVLTFGAGSRLTVL.

CDR3: CASSLGLGLAGARYEQYF. In DNA, the CDR3 is TGTGCCAGCAGCTTAGGCCTGGGGCTAGCGGGGGCCCGGTACGAGCAGTACTTC. J is TRBJ2-7 and V is TRBV13; 10 nucleotides align to TRBD2. CDR1 PRHDT and CDR2 FYEKMQ come from the germline V gene (reference sequence). V lost 0 bases and J lost 4; bases outside the gene matches: 12. The CDR3 spans 18 residues.

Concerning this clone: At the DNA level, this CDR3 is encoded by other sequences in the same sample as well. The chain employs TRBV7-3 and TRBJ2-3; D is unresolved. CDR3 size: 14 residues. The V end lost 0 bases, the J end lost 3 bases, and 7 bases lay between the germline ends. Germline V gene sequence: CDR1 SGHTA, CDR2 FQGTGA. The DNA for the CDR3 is TGTGCCAGCAGCTTAACGGGCACTACAGATACGCAGTATTTT. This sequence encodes CASSLTGTTDTQYF.

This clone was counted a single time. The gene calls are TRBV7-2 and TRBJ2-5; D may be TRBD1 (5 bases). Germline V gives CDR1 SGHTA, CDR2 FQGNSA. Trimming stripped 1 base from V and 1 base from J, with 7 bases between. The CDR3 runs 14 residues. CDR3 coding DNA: TGTGCCAGCAGCTTAGACAGGACCCAAGAGACCCAGTACTTC. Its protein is CASSLDRTQETQYF.

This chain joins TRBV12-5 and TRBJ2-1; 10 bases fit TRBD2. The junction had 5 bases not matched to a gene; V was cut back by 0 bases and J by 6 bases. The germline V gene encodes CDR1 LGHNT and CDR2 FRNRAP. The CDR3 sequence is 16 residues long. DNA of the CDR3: TGTGCTAGTGGTTTGGTACTGAGCGGGAGGGCCAATGAGCAGTTCTTC. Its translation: CASGLVLSGRANEQFF.

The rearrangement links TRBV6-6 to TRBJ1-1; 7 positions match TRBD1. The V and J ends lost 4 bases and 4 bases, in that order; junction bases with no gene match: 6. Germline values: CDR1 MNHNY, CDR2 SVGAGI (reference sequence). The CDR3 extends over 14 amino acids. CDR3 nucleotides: TGTGCCAGCAGTTCAAGGGGGCTGGGCACTGAAGCTTTCTTT. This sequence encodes CASSSRGLGTEAFF.

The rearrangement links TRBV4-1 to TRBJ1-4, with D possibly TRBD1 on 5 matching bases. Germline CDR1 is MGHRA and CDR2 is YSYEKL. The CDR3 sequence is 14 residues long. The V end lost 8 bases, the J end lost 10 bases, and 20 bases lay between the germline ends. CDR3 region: CASQGLAGLGKLFF. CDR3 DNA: TGCGCCAGCCAGGGTCTGGCAGGCTTAGGAAAACTGTTTTTT.

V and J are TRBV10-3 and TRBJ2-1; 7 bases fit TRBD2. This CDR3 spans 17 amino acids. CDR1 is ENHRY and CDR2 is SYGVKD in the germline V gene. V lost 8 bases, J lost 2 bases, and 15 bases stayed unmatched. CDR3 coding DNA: TGTGCCATCCAAAGAAGCGGGATCCCGTCAACCTACAATGAGCAGTTCTTC. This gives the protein CAIQRSGIPSTYNEQFF.

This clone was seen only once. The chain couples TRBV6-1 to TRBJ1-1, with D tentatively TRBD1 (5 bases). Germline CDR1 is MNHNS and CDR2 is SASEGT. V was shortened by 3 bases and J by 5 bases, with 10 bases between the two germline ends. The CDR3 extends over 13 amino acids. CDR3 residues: CASSDQGVTEAFF. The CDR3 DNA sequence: TGTGCCAGCAGTGACCAGGGAGTGACTGAAGCTTTCTTT.

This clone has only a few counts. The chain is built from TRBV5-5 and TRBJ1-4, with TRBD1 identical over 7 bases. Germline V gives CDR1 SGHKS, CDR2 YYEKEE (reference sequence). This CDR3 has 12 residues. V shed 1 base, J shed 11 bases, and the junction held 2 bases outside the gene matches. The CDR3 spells CASSLQQGKLFF. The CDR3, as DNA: TGTGCCAGCAGCTTGCAACAGGGGAAACTGTTTTTT.

CDR3 region: CASSFGADENTEAFF. CDR3 sequence (DNA): TGCGCCAGCAGCTTTGGGGCGGATGAGAACACTGAAGCTTTCTTT. The rearrangement joins TRBV5-1 to TRBJ1-1, with TRBD1 as a possible D gene (5 bases). Per germline, CDR1 SGHRS and CDR2 YFSETQ. The CDR3 sequence is 15 residues long. The V and J ends lost 2 bases and 1 base respectively, with 12 bases between them.

The CDR3 DNA follows: TGTGCCAGCAGGCTACAGGGGGCGTACGAGCAGTACTTC. This translates into CASRLQGAYEQYF. V gene TRBV7-9 combines with J gene TRBJ2-7; TRBD1 matches 9 bases. This CDR3 is built from 13 residues. The V segment lost 6 bases and the J segment 4 bases; nucleotides outside the gene matches: 4. The germline V gene encodes CDR1 SEHNR and CDR2 FQNEAQ (reference sequence).

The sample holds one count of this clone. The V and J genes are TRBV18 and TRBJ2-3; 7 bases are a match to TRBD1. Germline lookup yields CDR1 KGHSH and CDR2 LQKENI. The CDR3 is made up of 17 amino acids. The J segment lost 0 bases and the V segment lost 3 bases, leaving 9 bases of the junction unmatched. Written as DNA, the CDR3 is TGTGCCAGCTCACCTCCGGGACAGACGATGAGCACAGATACGCAGTATTTT. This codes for CASSPPGQTMSTDTQYF. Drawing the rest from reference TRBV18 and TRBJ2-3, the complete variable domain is NAGVMQNPRHLVRRRGQEARLRCSPMKGHSHVYWYRQLPEEGLKFMVYLQKENIIDESGMPKERFSAEFPKEGPSILRIQQVVRGDSAAYFCASSPPGQTMSTDTQYFGPGTRLTVL.

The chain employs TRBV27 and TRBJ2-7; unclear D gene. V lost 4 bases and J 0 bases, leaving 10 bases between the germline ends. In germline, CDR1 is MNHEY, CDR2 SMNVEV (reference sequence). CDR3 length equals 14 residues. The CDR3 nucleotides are TGTGCCAGCAGTTACAGCTCGTCCTCCTACGAGCAGTACTTC. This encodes CASSYSSSSYEQYF.

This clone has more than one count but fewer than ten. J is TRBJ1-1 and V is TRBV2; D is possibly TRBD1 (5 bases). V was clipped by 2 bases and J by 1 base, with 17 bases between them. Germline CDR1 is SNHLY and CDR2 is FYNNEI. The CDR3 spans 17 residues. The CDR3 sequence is CASSERTTAGPNTEAFF. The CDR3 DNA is TGTGCCAGCAGTGAACGAACGACAGCCGGTCCGAACACTGAAGCTTTCTTT.

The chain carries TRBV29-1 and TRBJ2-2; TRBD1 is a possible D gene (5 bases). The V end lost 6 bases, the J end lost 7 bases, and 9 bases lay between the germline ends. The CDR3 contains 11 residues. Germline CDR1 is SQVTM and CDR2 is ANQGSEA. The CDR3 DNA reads TGCAGCGTAGGAACAGGCGGGGAGCTGTTTTTT. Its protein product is CSVGTGGELFF.

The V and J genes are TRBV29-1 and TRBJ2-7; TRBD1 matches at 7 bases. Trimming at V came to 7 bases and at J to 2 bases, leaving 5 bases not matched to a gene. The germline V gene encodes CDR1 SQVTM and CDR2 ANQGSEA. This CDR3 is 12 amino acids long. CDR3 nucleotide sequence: TGCAGCGGCCGGGACAGCCCCTACGAGCAGTACTTC. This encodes CSGRDSPYEQYF.

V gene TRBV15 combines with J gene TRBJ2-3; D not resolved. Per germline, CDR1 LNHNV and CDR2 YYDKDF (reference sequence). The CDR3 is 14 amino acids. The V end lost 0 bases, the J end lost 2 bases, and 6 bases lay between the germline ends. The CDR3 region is CATSREQNTDTQYF. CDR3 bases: TGTGCCACCAGCAGAGAACAGAACACAGATACGCAGTATTTT.

In DNA, the CDR3 is TGTGCCAGCAGTTTGCGTCCGGGACAGCAGGGTCAGCCCCAGCATTTT. It codes for CASSLRPGQQGQPQHF. The genes are TRBV6-5 and TRBJ1-5, with TRBD1 matching over 7 bases. The CDR3 loop spans 16 amino acids. Germline V lookup: CDR1 MNHEY, CDR2 SVGAGI. V lost 4 bases to trimming and J lost 6 bases; unmatched junction nucleotides: 12.

The CDR3 spells CASSRQPSYEQYF. The DNA of the CDR3 is TGTGCCAGCAGTAGACAGCCCTCCTACGAGCAGTACTTC. This chain connects TRBV6-1 to TRBJ2-7; weak D call: TRBD1 (5 bases). The CDR3 runs to 13 residues. V lost 5 bases and J lost 0, with 8 bases in between. Germline values: CDR1 MNHNS, CDR2 SASEGT.

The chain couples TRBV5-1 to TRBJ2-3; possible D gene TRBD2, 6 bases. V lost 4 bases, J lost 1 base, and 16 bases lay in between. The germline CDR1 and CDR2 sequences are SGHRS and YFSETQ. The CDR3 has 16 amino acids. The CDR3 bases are TGCGCCAGCAGCCGACGCCTAGGCGGGGGCACAGATACGCAGTATTTT. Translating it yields CASSRRLGGGTDTQYF.

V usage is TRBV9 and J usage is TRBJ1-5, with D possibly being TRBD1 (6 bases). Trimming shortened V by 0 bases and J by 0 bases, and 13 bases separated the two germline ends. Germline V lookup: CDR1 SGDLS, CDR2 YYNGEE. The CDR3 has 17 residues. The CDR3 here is CASSVGPGASSNQPQHF. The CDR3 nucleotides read TGTGCCAGCAGCGTAGGCCCGGGGGCCAGTAGCAATCAGCCCCAGCATTTT.

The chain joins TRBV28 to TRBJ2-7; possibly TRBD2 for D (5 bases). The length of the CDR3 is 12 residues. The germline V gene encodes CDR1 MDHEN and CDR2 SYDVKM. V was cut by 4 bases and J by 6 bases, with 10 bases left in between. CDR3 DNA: TGTGCCAGCAGTTACGGGGTAGGCGAGCAGTACTTC. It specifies CASSYGVGEQYF.

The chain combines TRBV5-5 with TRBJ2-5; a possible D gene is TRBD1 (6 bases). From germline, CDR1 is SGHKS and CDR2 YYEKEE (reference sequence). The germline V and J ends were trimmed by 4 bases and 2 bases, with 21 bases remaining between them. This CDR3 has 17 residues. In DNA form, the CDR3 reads TGTGCCAGCAGCAACGCAATACTGGGACAAGAACAAGAGACCCAGTACTTC. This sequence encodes CASSNAILGQEQETQYF.

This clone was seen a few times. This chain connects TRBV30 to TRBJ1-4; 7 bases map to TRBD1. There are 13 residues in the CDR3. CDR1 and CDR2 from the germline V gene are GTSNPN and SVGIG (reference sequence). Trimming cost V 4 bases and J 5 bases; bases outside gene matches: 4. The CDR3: CAWKAGGNEKLFF. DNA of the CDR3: TGTGCCTGGAAGGCAGGGGGGAATGAAAAACTGTTTTTT.